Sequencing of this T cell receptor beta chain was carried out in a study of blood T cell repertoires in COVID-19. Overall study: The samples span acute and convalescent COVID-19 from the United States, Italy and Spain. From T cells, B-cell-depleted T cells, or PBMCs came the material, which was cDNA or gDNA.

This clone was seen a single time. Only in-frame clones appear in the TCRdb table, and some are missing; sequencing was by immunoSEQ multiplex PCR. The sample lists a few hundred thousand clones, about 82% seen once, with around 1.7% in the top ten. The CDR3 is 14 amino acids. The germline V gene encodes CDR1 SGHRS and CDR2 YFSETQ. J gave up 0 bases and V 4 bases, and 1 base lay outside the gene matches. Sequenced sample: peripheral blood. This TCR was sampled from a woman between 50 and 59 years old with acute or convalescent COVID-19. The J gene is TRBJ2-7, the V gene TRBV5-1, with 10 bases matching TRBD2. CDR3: CASSTSGVSYEQYF. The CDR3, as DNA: TGCGCCAGCAGCACTAGCGGGGTCTCCTACGAGCAGTACTTC.